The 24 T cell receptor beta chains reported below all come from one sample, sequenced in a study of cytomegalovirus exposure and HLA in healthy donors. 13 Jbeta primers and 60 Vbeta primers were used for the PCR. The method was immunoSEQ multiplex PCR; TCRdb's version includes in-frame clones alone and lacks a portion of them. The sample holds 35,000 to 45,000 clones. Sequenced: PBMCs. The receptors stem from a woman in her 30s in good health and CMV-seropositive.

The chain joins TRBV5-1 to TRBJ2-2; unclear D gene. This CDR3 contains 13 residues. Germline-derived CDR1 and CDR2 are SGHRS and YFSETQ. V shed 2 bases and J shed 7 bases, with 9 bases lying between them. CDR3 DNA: TGCGCCAGCAGCTTAACTGTGAACGGGGAGCTGTTTTTT. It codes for CASSLTVNGELFF.

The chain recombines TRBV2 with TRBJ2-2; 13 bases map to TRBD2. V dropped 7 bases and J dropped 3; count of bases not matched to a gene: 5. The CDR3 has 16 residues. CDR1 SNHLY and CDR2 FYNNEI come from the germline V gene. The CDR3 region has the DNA TGTGCCAGCACTAGAGGACTAGCGGGGGACACCGGGGAGCTGTTTTTT. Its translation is CASTRGLAGDTGELFF. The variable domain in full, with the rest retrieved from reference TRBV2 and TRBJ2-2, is EPEVTQTPSHQVTQMGQEVILRCVPISNHLYFYWYRQILGQKVEFLVSFYNNEISEKSEIFDDQFSVERPDGSNFTLKIRSTKLEDSAMYFCASTRGLAGDTGELFFGEGSRLTVL.

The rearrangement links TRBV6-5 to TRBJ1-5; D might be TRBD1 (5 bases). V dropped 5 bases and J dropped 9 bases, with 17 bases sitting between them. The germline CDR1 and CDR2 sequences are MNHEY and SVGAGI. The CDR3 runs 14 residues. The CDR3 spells CASSKGHLNGPQHF. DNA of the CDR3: TGTGCCAGCAGTAAAGGACACCTCAATGGGCCCCAGCATTTT.

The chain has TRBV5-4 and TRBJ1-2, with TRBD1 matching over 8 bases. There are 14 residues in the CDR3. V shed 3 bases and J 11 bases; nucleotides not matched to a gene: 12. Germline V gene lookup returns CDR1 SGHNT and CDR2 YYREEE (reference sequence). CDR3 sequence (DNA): TGTGCCAGCAGCTCCGGTTGGCAGGGGGCGCGGTACACCTTC. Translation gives CASSSGWQGARYTF. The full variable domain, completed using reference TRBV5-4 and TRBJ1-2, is ETGVTQSPTHLIKTRGQQVTLRCSSQSGHNTVSWYQQALGQGPQFIFQYYREEENGRGNFPPRFSGLQFPNYSSELNVNALELDDSALYLCASSSGWQGARYTFGSGTRLTVV.

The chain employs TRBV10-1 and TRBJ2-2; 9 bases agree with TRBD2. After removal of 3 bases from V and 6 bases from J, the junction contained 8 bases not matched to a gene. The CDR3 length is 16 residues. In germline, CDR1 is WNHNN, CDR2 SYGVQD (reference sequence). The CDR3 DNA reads TGCGCCAGCAGTGAAGGGCTAGCGGGGCCACCCGGGGAGCTGTTTTTT. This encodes CASSEGLAGPPGELFF.

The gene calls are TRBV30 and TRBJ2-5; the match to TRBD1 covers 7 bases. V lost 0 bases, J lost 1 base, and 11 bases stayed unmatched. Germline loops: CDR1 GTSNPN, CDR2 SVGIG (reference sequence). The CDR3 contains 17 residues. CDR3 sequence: CAWSVRGGALLQETQYF. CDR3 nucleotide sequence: TGTGCCTGGAGTGTACGAGGGGGCGCCCTCCTCCAAGAGACCCAGTACTTC.

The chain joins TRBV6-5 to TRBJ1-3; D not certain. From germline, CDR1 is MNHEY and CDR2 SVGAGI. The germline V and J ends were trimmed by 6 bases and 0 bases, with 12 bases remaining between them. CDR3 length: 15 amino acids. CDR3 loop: CASRSGRLSGNTIYF. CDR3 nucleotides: TGTGCCAGCAGGAGTGGCCGACTCTCTGGAAACACCATATATTTT.

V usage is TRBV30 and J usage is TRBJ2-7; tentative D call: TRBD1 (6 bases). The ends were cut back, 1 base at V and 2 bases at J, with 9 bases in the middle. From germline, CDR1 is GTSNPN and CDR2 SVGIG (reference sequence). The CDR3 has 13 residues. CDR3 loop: CAWSDKGAYEQYF. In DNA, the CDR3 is TGTGCCTGGAGTGACAAGGGGGCCTACGAGCAGTACTTC.

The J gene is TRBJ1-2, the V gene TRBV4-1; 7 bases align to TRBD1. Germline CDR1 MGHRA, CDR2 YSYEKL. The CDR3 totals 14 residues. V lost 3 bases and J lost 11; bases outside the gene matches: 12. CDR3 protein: CASSQDFSGGKYTF. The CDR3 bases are TGCGCCAGCAGCCAGGATTTTTCAGGGGGAAAATACACCTTC.

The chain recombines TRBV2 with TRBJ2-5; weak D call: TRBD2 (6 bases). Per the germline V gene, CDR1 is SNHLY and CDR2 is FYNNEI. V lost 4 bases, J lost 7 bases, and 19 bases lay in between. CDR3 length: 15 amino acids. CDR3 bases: TGTGCCAGCAGTGCTGGCGGAGGGGTCCTGGGGACCCAGTACTTC. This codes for CASSAGGGVLGTQYF.

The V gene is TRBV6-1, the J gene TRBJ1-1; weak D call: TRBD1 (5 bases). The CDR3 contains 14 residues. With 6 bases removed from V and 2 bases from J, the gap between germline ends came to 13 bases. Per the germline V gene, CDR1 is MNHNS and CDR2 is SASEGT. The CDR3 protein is CASRVWGGNTEAFF. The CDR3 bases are TGTGCCAGCAGGGTCTGGGGGGGAAACACTGAAGCTTTCTTT.

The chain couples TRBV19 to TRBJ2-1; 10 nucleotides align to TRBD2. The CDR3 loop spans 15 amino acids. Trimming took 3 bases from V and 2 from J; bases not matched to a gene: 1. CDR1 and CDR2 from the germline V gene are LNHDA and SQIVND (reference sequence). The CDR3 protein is CASSISGGTYNEQFF. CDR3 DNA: TGTGCCAGTAGTATTAGCGGGGGGACCTACAATGAGCAGTTCTTC.

The CDR3 here is CASSLEMSSAGPNTGELFF. The CDR3 region has the DNA TGTGCCAGCAGCCTAGAGATGTCCTCCGCAGGGCCGAACACCGGGGAGCTGTTTTTT. The chain uses TRBV28 and TRBJ2-2; tentative D call: TRBD1 (5 bases). The CDR3 spans 19 residues. In germline, CDR1 is MDHEN, CDR2 SYDVKM. V was clipped by 6 bases and J by 0 bases, with 23 bases between them.

CDR3: CASGGAFNEQFF. The CDR3 DNA follows: TGTGCCAGCGGGGGGGCCTTCAATGAGCAGTTCTTC. The chain links TRBV7-2 to TRBJ2-1; tentatively, D is TRBD2 (7 bases). The CDR3 consists of 12 residues. Trimming took 8 bases from V and 6 from J, leaving 11 bases between them. Germline assignment: CDR1 SGHTA and CDR2 FQGNSA.

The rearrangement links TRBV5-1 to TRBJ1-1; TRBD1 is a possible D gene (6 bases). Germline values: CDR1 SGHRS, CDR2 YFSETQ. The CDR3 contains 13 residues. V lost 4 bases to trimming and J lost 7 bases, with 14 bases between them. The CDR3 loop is CASSLQGRLEAFF. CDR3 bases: TGCGCCAGCAGCCTACAGGGACGACTTGAAGCTTTCTTT.

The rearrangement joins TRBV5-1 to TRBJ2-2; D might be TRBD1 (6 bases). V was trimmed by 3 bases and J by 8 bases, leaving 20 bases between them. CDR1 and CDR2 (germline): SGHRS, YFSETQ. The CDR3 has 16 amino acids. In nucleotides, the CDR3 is TGCGCCAGCAGCTCCAAGATGACTGCAGGGACAGGGGAGCTGTTTTTT. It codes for CASSSKMTAGTGELFF. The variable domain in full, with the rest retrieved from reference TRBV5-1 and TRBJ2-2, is KAGVTQTPRYLIKTRGQQVTLSCSPISGHRSVSWYQQTPGQGLQFLFEYFSETQRNKGNFPGRFSGRQFSNSRSEMNVSTLELGDSALYLCASSSKMTAGTGELFFGEGSRLTVL.

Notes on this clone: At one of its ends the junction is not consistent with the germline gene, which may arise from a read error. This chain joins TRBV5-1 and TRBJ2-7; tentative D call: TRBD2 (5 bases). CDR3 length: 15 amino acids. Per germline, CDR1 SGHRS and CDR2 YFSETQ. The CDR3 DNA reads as TGCGCCAGCACCTTGGCGGCGGGTCGAGCCTACGAGCAGTACTTC. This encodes CASTLAAGRAYEQYF.

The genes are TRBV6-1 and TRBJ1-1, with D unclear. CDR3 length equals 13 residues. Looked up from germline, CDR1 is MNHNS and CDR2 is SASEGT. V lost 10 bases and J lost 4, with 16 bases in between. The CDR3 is CATSPGSTTEAFF. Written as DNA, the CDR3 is TGTGCCACCTCCCCGGGATCTACCACTGAAGCTTTCTTT.

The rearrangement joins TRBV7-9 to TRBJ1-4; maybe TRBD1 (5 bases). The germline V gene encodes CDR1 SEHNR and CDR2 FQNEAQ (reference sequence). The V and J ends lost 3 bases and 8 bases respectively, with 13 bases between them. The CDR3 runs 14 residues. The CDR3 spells CASSLGRVGEKLFF. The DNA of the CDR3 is TGTGCCAGCAGCTTGGGCAGGGTTGGCGAAAAACTGTTTTTT. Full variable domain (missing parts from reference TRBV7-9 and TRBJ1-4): DTGVSQNPRHKITKRGQNVTFRCDPISEHNRLYWYRQTLGQGPEFLTYFQNEAQLEKSRLLSDRFSAERPKGSFSTLEIQRTEQGDSAMYLCASSLGRVGEKLFFGSGTQLSVL.

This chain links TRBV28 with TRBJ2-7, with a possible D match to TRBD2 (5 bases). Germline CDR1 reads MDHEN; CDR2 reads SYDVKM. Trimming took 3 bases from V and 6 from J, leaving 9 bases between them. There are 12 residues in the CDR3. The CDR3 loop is CASSFSGREQYF. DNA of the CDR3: TGTGCCAGCAGTTTCAGCGGCCGCGAGCAGTACTTC.

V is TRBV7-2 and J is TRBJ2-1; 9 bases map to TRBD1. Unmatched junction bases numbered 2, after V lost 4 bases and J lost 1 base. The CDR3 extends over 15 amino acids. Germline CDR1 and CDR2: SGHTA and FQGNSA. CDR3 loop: CASSSGTGSYNEQFF. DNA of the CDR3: TGTGCCAGCAGCTCCGGGACAGGGTCCTACAATGAGCAGTTCTTC.

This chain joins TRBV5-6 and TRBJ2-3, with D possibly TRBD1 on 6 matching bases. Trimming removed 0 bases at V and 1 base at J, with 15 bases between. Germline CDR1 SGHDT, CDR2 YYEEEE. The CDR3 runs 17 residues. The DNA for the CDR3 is TGTGCCAGCAGCTTGGGGGTAGGACAGCTACGCACAGATACGCAGTATTTT. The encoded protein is CASSLGVGQLRTDTQYF.

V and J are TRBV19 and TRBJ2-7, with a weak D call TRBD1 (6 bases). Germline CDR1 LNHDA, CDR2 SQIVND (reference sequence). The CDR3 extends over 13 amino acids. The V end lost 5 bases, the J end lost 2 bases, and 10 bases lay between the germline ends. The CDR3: CASSSGQTYEQYF. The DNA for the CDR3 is TGTGCCAGTAGTTCGGGACAAACCTACGAGCAGTACTTC.

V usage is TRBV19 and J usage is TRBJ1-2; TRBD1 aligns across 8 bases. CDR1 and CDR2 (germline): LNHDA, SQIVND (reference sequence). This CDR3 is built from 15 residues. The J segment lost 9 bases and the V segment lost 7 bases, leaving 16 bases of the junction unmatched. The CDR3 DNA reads TGTGCCAGTATGCCCGGACAGGGTTTTCTTCCTCGCTACACCTTC. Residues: CASMPGQGFLPRYTF.